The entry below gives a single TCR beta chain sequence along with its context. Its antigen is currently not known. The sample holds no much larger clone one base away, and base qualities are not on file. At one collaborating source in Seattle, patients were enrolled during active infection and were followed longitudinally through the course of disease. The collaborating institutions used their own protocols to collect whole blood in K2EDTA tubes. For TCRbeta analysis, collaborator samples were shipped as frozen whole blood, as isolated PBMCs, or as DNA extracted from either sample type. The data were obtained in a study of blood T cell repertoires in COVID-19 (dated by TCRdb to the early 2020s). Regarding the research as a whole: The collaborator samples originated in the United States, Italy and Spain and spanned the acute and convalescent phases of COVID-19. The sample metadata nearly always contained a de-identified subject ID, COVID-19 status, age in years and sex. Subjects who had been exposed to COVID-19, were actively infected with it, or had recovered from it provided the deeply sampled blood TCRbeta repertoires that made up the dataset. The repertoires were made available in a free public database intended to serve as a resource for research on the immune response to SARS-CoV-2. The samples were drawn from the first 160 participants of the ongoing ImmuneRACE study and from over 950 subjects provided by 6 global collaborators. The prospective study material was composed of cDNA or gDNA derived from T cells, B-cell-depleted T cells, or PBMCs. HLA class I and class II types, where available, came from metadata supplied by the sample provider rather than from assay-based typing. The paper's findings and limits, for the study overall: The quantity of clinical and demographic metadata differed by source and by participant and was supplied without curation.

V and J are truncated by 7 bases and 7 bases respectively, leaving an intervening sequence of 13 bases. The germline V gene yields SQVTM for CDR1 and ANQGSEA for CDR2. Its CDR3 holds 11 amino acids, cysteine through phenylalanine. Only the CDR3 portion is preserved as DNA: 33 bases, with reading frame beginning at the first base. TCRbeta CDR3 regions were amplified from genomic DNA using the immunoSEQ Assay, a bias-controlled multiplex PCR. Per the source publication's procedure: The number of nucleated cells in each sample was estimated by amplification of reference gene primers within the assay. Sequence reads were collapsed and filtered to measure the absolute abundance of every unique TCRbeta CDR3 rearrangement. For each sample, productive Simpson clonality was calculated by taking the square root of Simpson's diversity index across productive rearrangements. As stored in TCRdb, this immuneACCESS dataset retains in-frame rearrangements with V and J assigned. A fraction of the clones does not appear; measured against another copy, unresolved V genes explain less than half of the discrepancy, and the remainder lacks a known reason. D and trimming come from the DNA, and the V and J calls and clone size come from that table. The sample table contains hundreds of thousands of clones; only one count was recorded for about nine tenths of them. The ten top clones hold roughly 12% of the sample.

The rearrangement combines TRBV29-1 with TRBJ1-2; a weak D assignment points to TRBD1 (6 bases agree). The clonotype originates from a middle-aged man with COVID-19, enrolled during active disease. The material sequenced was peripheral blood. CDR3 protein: CSGKEGVGYTF. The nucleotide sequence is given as TGCAGCGGAAAAGAGGGGGTTGGCTACACCTTC.